The source of this T cell receptor (beta chain) is a study of blood T cell repertoires in COVID-19. CDR1 is SGHRS and CDR2 is YFSETQ in the germline V gene. The length of the CDR3 is 13 residues. J was trimmed by 10 bases and V by 2 bases; bases with no gene match: 5. In its sample, this clone was seen a few times. The assay was immunoSEQ multiplex PCR, and TCRdb's table has in-frame clones only and misses some. This table holds about 110,000 clones, around four fifths found once. What was sequenced was peripheral blood. The chain is built from TRBV5-1 and TRBJ1-4; the match to TRBD1 covers 7 bases. The TCR originated in a woman aged 65 to 85 with acute or convalescent COVID-19. The CDR3 loop is CASSFGSGGKLFF. The CDR3 DNA follows: TGCGCCAGCAGCTTTGGTTCAGGGGGAAAACTGTTTTTT.